These 9 T cell receptor beta chains originate from one sample sequenced in a study of PD-1 blockade in classical Hodgkin lymphoma. The data were produced by immunoSEQ multiplex PCR, yet TCRdb's version contains in-frame clones alone and is incomplete. Of around 31,000 clones detected, approximately 85% appear once; the ten largest clones hold roughly 17%. Time point given: cycle 4 day 1 (C4D1), after 6 weeks of nivolumab. Each and every patient relapsed after autologous stem cell transplantation, and patients got differing brentuximab vedotin exposure. Sequencing was performed on peripheral blood mononuclear cells (PBMCs), taken before the fourth cycle of nivolumab. The receptors originated from a human donor with classical Hodgkin lymphoma.

The chain has TRBV2 and TRBJ2-4, with 9 bases matching TRBD2. Losses at the gene ends were 3 bases for V and 3 bases for J; bases not matched to a gene: 9. The CDR3 is 17 residues long. Germline CDR1 reads SNHLY; CDR2 reads FYNNEI. The CDR3: CASSERAAGGVKNIQYF. The CDR3 bases are TGTGCCAGCAGTGAGAGAGCAGCGGGAGGAGTCAAAAACATTCAGTACTTC.

V gene TRBV11-2 combines with J gene TRBJ2-1; 8 positions match TRBD2. The CDR3 totals 16 residues. Losses at the gene ends were 3 bases for V and 5 bases for J; bases not matched to a gene: 9. Germline V lookup: CDR1 SGHAT, CDR2 FQNNGV. Written as DNA, the CDR3 is TGTGCCAGCAGCTTCCTTACTAGCGGAGACGACAATGAGCAGTTCTTC. Its translation: CASSFLTSGDDNEQFF.

The V gene is TRBV11-2, the J gene TRBJ1-1; D is undetermined. CDR3 size: 13 residues. From germline, CDR1 is SGHAT and CDR2 FQNNGV. Trimming left V 6 bases short and J 5 bases short, with 13 bases between. As DNA, the CDR3 is TGTGCCAGCAGTCTTACGATGGGAACTGAAGCTTTCTTT. It encodes CASSLTMGTEAFF.

The chain recombines TRBV25-1 with TRBJ2-7; TRBD1 matches 11 bases. There are 14 residues in the CDR3. Germline CDR1 reads MGHDK; CDR2 reads SYGVNS. Germline trimming cut 6 bases from V and 6 bases from J; bases unmatched to any gene: 7. DNA for the CDR3: TGTGCCAGCAGAGCGGACAGGGGGCCGGGCGAGCAGTACTTC. Translated, it gives CASRADRGPGEQYF.

V and J are TRBV19 and TRBJ2-2; 9 bases agree with TRBD2. Germline loops: CDR1 LNHDA, CDR2 SQIVND (reference sequence). After removal of 7 bases from V and 0 bases from J, the junction contained 9 bases not matched to a gene. There are 17 residues in the CDR3. CDR3 region: CASTPPVAGANTGELFF. The CDR3 bases are TGTGCCAGTACCCCCCCCGTAGCGGGGGCGAACACCGGGGAGCTGTTTTTT.

This rearrangement joins TRBV6-5 to TRBJ1-3, with TRBD1 identical over 7 bases. The CDR3 is made up of 14 amino acids. CDR1 and CDR2 from the germline V gene are MNHEY and SVGAGI. With 6 bases clipped from V and 4 bases from J, the junction kept 6 bases outside the gene matches. CDR3: CASSGRGNGNTIYF. CDR3 DNA: TGTGCCAGCAGCGGCAGGGGGAACGGAAACACCATATATTTT.

The chain links TRBV5-4 to TRBJ2-7; 8 bases fit TRBD1. Losses at the gene ends were 3 bases for V and 3 bases for J; bases not matched to a gene: 5. The length of the CDR3 is 14 residues. Germline values: CDR1 SGHNT, CDR2 YYREEE (reference sequence). CDR3 amino acids: CASSSGTGNYEQYF. CDR3 DNA sequence: TGTGCCAGCAGCTCCGGGACAGGCAACTACGAGCAGTACTTC.

This clone has only one observation. This chain connects TRBV28 to TRBJ2-7; 8 bases map to TRBD1. Germline trimming cut 6 bases from V and 2 bases from J; bases unmatched to any gene: 15. In germline, CDR1 is MDHEN, CDR2 SYDVKM. The CDR3 consists of 17 residues. For the CDR3, the DNA is TGTGCCAGCAGCTTAGGACAGGGAGGTTATTTCCCCTACGAGCAGTACTTC. This codes for CASSLGQGGYFPYEQYF.

V usage is TRBV29-1 and J usage is TRBJ2-5; 8 bases map to TRBD2. This CDR3 comprises 14 residues. With V trimmed by 5 bases and J by 5 bases, 10 bases remained unmatched. Germline values: CDR1 SQVTM, CDR2 ANQGSEA. The CDR3 is CSVCREGPCETQYF. The CDR3 coding sequence is TGCAGCGTTTGTCGGGAGGGCCCCTGTGAGACCCAGTACTTC.